This TCR beta chain appears in the sequencing data of a study of shared clonotypes between healthy human individuals. Method: immunoSEQ multiplex PCR; TCRdb's copy keeps in-frame clones and lacks some. Of about 360,000 clones listed, around 67% are singletons. This clone occurred a few times. Within the sample, other DNA sequences also encode this same CDR3. CDR1 and CDR2 from the germline V gene are SNHLY and FYNNEI. The V and J ends lost 3 bases and 5 bases respectively, with 7 bases between them. The CDR3 runs 12 residues. The receptor's source is a man aged 25-40 years in good health. The sequenced sample was memory CD4+ T cells sorted from blood. Specified subset: CD45RA-negative fraction. The rearrangement links TRBV2 to TRBJ1-1; no definite D call. CDR3 sequence (DNA): TGTGCCAGCAGTGACCTAGGGACTGAAGCTTTCTTT. Its protein is CASSDLGTEAFF. Filled out from reference TRBV2 and TRBJ1-1, the complete variable domain reads EPEVTQTPSHQVTQMGQEVILRCVPISNHLYFYWYRQILGQKVEFLVSFYNNEISEKSEIFDDQFSVERPDGSNFTLKIRSTKLEDSAMYFCASSDLGTEAFFGQGTRLTVV.